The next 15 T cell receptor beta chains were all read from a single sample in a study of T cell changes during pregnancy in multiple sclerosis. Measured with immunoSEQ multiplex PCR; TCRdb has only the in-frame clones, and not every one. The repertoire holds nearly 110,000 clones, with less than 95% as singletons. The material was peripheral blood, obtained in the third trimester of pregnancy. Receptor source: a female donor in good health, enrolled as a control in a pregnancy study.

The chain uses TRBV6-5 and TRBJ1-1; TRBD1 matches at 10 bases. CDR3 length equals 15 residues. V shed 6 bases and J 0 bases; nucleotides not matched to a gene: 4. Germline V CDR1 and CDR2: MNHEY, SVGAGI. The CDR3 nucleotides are TGTGCCAGCAGGACAGGGGGCGTCATGAACACTGAAGCTTTCTTT. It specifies CASRTGGVMNTEAFF.

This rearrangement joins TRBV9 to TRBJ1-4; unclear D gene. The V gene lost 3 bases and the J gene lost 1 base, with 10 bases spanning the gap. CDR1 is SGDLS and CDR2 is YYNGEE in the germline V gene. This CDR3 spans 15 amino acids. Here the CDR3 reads CASSAREQTNEKLFF. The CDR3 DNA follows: TGTGCCAGCAGCGCTCGGGAGCAAACTAATGAAAAACTGTTTTTT.

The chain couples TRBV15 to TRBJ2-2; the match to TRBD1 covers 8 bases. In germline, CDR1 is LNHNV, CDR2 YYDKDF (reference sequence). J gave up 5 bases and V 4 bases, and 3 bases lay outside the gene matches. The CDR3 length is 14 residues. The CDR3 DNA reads TGTGCCACCAGCATAAACAGGGGGACCGGGGAGCTGTTTTTT. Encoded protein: CATSINRGTGELFF. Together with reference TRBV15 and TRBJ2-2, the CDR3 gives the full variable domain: DAMVIQNPRYQVTQFGKPVTLSCSQTLNHNVMYWYQQKSSQAPKLLFHYYDKDFNNEADTPDNFQSRRPNTSFCFLDIRSPGLGDTAMYLCATSINRGTGELFFGEGSRLTVL.

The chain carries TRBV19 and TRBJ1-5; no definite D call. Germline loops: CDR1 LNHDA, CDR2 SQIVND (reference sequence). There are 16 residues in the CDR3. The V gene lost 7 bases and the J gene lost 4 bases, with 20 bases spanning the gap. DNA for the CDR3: TGTGCCAGTATTTTCGTCGCAACCGCGACTAATCAGCCCCAGCATTTT. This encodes CASIFVATATNQPQHF.

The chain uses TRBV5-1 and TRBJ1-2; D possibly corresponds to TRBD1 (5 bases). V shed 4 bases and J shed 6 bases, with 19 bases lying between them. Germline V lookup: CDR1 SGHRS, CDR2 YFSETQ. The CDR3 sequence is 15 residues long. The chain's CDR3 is CASSPDLNRGNGYTF. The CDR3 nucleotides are TGCGCCAGCAGCCCGGACCTCAACCGGGGGAATGGCTACACCTTC.

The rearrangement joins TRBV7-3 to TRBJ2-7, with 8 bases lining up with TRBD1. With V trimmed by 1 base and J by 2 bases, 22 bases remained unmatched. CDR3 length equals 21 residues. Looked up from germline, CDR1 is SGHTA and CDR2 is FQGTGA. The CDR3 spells CASSLMVKILFTGQATYEQYF. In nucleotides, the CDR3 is TGTGCCAGCAGCTTAATGGTTAAGATTCTCTTCACGGGACAGGCAACCTACGAGCAGTACTTC.

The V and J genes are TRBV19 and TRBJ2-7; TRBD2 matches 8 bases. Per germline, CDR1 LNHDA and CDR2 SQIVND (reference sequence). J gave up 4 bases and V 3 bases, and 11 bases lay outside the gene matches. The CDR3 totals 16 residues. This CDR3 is CASSMVWSGGSYEQYF. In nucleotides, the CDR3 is TGTGCCAGTAGTATGGTTTGGAGCGGGGGAAGTTACGAGCAGTACTTC.

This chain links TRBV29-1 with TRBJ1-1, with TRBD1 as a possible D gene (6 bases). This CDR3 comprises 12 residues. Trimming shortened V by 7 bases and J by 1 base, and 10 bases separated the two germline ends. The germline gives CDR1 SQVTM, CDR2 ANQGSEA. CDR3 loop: CSEGVPNTEAFF. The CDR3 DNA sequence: TGCAGCGAGGGGGTACCGAACACTGAAGCTTTCTTT. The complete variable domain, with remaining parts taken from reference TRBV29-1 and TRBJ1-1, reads SAVISQKPSRDICQRGTSLTIQCQVDSQVTMMFWYRQQPGQSLTLIATANQGSEATYESGFVIDKFPISRPNLTFSTLTVSNMSPEDSSIYLCSEGVPNTEAFFGQGTRLTVV.

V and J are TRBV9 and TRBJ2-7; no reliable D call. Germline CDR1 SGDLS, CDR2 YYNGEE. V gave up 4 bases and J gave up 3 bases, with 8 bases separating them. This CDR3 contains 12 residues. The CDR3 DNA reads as TGTGCCAGCAGCTCCCGAGACTACGAGCAGTACTTC. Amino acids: CASSSRDYEQYF.

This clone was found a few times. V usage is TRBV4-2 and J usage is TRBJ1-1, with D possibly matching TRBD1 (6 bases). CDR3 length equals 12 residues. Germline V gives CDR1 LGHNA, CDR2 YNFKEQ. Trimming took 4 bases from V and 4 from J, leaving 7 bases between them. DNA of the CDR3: TGTGCCAGCAGCCCGACAGGCACTGAAGCTTTCTTT. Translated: CASSPTGTEAFF.

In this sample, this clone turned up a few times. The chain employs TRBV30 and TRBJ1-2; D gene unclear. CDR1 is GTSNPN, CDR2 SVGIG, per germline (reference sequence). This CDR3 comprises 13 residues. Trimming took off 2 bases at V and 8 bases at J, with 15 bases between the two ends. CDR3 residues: CAWSPSPGNGYTF. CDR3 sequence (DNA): TGTGCCTGGAGTCCCTCTCCCGGGAACGGCTACACCTTC.

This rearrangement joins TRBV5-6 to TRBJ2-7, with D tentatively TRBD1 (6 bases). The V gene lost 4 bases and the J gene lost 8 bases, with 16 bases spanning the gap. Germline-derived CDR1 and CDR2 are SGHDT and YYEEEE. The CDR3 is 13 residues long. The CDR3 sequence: CASSPDRNFKQYF. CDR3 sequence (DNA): TGTGCCAGCAGCCCGGACAGAAACTTCAAGCAGTACTTC.

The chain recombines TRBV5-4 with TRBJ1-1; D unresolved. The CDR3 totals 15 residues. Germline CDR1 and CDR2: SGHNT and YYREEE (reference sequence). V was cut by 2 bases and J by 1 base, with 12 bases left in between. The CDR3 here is CASSLELTGNTEAFF. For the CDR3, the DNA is TGTGCCAGCAGCTTAGAGCTTACTGGGAACACTGAAGCTTTCTTT.

The CDR3 sequence is CASSRGQNYGYTF. CDR3 nucleotides: TGTGCCAGCAGCCGGGGACAGAACTATGGCTACACCTTC. The V call is TRBV14, the J call TRBJ1-2, with 7 bases lining up with TRBD1. The germline CDR1 and CDR2 sequences are SGHDN and FVKESK. This CDR3 is 13 amino acids long. V lost 4 bases to trimming and J lost 2 bases; unmatched junction nucleotides: 1.

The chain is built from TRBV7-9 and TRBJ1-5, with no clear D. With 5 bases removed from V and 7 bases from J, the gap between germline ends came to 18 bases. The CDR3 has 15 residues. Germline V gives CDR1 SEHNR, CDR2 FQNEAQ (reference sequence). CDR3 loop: CASSKIGKGGQPQHF. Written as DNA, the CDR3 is TGTGCCAGCAGCAAAATTGGGAAAGGAGGCCAGCCCCAGCATTTT.